What follows are 2 T cell receptor beta chains derived from one specimen sequenced in a study of Graves' ophthalmopathy and Graves' hyperthyroidism. RNA served as the template for amplifying TCR beta CDR3 regions. Scientists carried out first-round RT-PCR using HTBI primers and then a second-round multiplex PCR. TCRdb analysed the multiplex PCR reads with MiXCR anew, one entry per CDR3 protein. This sample has roughly 1.1 million distinct CDR3 sequences; 35% to 40% occur once, and the top ten carry over 8.5%. Sequencing was carried out using peripheral blood or thyroid tissue (not recorded which). The receptors were sampled from an adult man with Graves' hyperthyroidism.

This clonotype was picked up a small number of times. The chain couples TRBV12-3 or TRBV12-4 to TRBJ2-2; D uncertain. Trimming left V 5 bases short and J 1 base short, with 11 bases between. The CDR3 loop spans 15 amino acids. The chain's CDR3 is CASSQNPVNTGELFF. The CDR3 nucleotides read TGTGCCAGCAGTCAAAATCCAGTGAACACCGGGGAGCTGTTTTTT.

V usage is TRBV7-9 and J usage is TRBJ2-7; D uncertain. The length of the CDR3 is 14 residues. V lost 5 bases, J lost 3 bases, and 14 bases lay in between. Per the germline V gene, CDR1 is SEHNR and CDR2 is FQNEAQ (reference sequence). The CDR3 bases are TGTGCCAGCAGCCGAACCGAGACCAACTACGAGCAGTACTTC. Protein: CASSRTETNYEQYF.